Below, one T cell receptor (beta chain) is given with its context. Antigen: not known. The sample belongs to a study of cytomegalovirus exposure and HLA in healthy donors. Study as a whole: The 90 to 150 validation repertoires matched the 666 first-cohort repertoires in platform, a later analysis reported. The study's findings and limits: A list of roughly 180 TCR beta chains associated with cytomegalovirus was given.

Only in-frame clones appear in the TCRdb table, and some are missing; sequencing was by immunoSEQ multiplex PCR. There are about 72,000 clones in the sample; 94% occur only once, and 1.9% lies in the top ten. Source material: PBMCs. This receptor was identified in a woman in her late teens or twenties in good health and CMV-seropositive.

CDR3 bases: TGTGCCAGCAGCTTAGCGGGGAGGGGAGCGGCTGAAGCTTTCTTT. Translated, it gives CASSLAGRGAAEAFF. V gene TRBV7-9 combines with J gene TRBJ1-1, with D perhaps TRBD1 (5 bases). The CDR3 has 15 residues. V gave up 0 bases and J gave up 6 bases, with 14 bases separating them. CDR1 and CDR2 (germline): SEHNR, FQNEAQ (reference sequence).